The 27 T cell receptor beta chains below come from one sample, sequenced in a study of shared clonotypes between healthy human individuals. Here immunoSEQ multiplex PCR was the method, and the copy in TCRdb shows in-frame clones only, minus some. This sample has millions of clones, with more than 80% found just once. Sequencing was performed on naive CD4+ T cells from PBMCs. Sample subset: CD45RA+ positively selected. These receptors were taken from a man aged 18-30 years in good health. Some clones in this sample may be carry-over from other donors' samples.

The V and J genes are TRBV28 and TRBJ2-5; D gene unclear. V lost 5 bases to trimming and J lost 3 bases, with 10 bases between them. Germline CDR1 and CDR2: MDHEN and SYDVKM. The CDR3 consists of 13 residues. The CDR3 loop is CASSVPPEETQYF. Here the CDR3 DNA reads TGTGCCAGCAGTGTACCGCCAGAAGAGACCCAGTACTTC.

The chain uses TRBV27 and TRBJ2-5; D ambiguous. Germline V gene lookup returns CDR1 MNHEY and CDR2 SMNVEV (reference sequence). Trimming took 2 bases from V and 0 from J, leaving 10 bases between them. The CDR3 sequence is 15 residues long. The CDR3 DNA sequence: TGTGCCAGCAGTTTAGTCTCAGCCTACCAAGAGACCCAGTACTTC. Translation gives CASSLVSAYQETQYF.

J is TRBJ2-5 and V is TRBV5-1; D may be TRBD1 (5 bases). The germline V and J ends were trimmed by 2 bases and 2 bases, with 19 bases remaining between them. Germline V lookup: CDR1 SGHRS, CDR2 YFSETQ. The CDR3 covers 17 residues. CDR3 sequence: CASSFRGFPGFQETQYF. The CDR3 DNA reads as TGCGCCAGCAGCTTTAGGGGCTTCCCAGGGTTTCAAGAGACCCAGTACTTC.

On this clone: Other DNA sequences in this sample translate to the same CDR3. This chain links TRBV5-4 with TRBJ1-2; tentative D call: TRBD1 (5 bases). Germline CDR1 and CDR2: SGHNT and YYREEE (reference sequence). Trimming took off 5 bases at V and 0 bases at J, with 8 bases between the two ends. The CDR3 spans 13 residues. CDR3 protein: CASSPGTNYGYTF. In nucleotides, the CDR3 is TGTGCCAGCAGTCCAGGGACTAACTATGGCTACACCTTC.

This chain joins TRBV7-9 and TRBJ2-6; possibly TRBD1 or TRBD2 for D (5 bases each). V lost 1 base and J lost 2, with 6 bases in between. Germline CDR1 reads SEHNR; CDR2 reads FQNEAQ (reference sequence). The length of the CDR3 is 15 residues. The CDR3 nucleotides read TGTGCCAGCAGCTTAGGAGGGGCTGGGGCCAACGTCCTGACTTTC. Its protein product is CASSLGGAGANVLTF.

This clone was recorded only once. The chain employs TRBV6-4 and TRBJ2-4, with TRBD2 matching 8 bases. The CDR3 has 16 amino acids. After removal of 7 bases from V and 1 base from J, the junction contained 9 bases not matched to a gene. The V gene's germline CDR1 is MRHNA and CDR2 SNTAGT. The CDR3 DNA sequence: TGTGCCAGCACTGGCGGTGAGCGGGGGGCCAAAAACATTCAGTACTTC. Amino acids: CASTGGERGAKNIQYF.

The V call is TRBV2, the J call TRBJ2-2; D uncertain. CDR1 and CDR2 (germline): SNHLY, FYNNEI. This CDR3 is built from 16 residues. Trimming shortened V by 7 bases and J by 6 bases, and 21 bases separated the two germline ends. Here the CDR3 DNA reads TGTGCCAGCACCCATTATTCCGCCCACCCCGCCGGGGAGCTGTTTTTT. This codes for CASTHYSAHPAGELFF.

This chain links TRBV7-8 with TRBJ2-7; tentatively, D is TRBD1 (5 bases). CDR1 and CDR2 (germline): SGHVS, FQNEAQ. The CDR3 loop spans 15 amino acids. Trimming took off 1 base at V and 0 bases at J, with 10 bases between the two ends. CDR3 in amino acids: CASSLVQGSSYEQYF. The CDR3 DNA sequence: TGTGCCAGCAGCTTAGTTCAGGGCAGCTCCTACGAGCAGTACTTC.

This rearrangement joins TRBV18 to TRBJ1-2; D remains ambiguous. This CDR3 has 17 residues. The germline V gene encodes CDR1 KGHSH and CDR2 LQKENI. Trimming shortened V by 2 bases and J by 0 bases, and 16 bases separated the two germline ends. The CDR3 DNA reads as TGTGCCAGCTCACCAATCCAGGAAGTCGCCTCTAACTATGGCTACACCTTC. It is translated as CASSPIQEVASNYGYTF.

V gene TRBV27 combines with J gene TRBJ2-7, with TRBD1 matching over 12 bases. The CDR3 is 15 amino acids. The V gene end was trimmed by 5 bases and the J gene end by 4 bases; junction bases not matched to a gene: 6. Germline CDR1 MNHEY, CDR2 SMNVEV (reference sequence). Here the CDR3 reads CASSLAGQGAYEQYF. The CDR3 coding sequence is TGTGCCAGCAGTCTTGCGGGACAGGGGGCTTACGAGCAGTACTTC.

This clone was counted once. This chain connects TRBV9 to TRBJ1-2; D not resolved. The CDR3 is 11 amino acids. Trimming shortened V by 6 bases and J by 4 bases, and 7 bases separated the two germline ends. CDR1 is SGDLS and CDR2 is YYNGEE in the germline V gene. The CDR3 loop is CASTGFYGYTF. The CDR3 DNA reads TGTGCCAGCACGGGGTTCTATGGCTACACCTTC.

J is TRBJ2-7 and V is TRBV4-3, with 7 bases lining up with TRBD1. The V segment lost 3 bases and the J segment 5 bases; nucleotides outside the gene matches: 7. CDR1 is LGHNA and CDR2 is YSLEER in the germline V gene. The CDR3 has 14 amino acids. The CDR3 protein is CASSQTGSNHEQYF. CDR3 in DNA: TGCGCCAGCAGCCAGACAGGGTCTAACCACGAGCAGTACTTC.

This clone was seen a handful of times. The chain has TRBV28 and TRBJ2-3; D unresolved. The CDR3 totals 15 residues. Trimming cost V 3 bases and J 2 bases, with 12 bases left between them. Per the germline V gene, CDR1 is MDHEN and CDR2 is SYDVKM. Here the CDR3 reads CASSFLRPATDTQYF. The DNA for the CDR3 is TGTGCCAGCAGTTTTTTGCGGCCCGCCACAGATACGCAGTATTTT.

With regard to this clone: Other DNA sequences in the same sample also yield this CDR3. The genes are TRBV30 and TRBJ1-1; D ambiguous. The CDR3 has 11 residues. CDR1 and CDR2 from the germline V gene are GTSNPN and SVGIG (reference sequence). The V end was cut by 3 bases, the J end by 1 base, with 3 bases between. The CDR3 coding sequence is TGTGCCTGGAGCCGGAACACTGAAGCTTTCTTT. Amino acid sequence: CAWSRNTEAFF.

The V and J genes are TRBV30 and TRBJ1-1; 9 bases are a match to TRBD1. V was clipped by 2 bases and J by 7 bases; unmatched bases: 8. Looked up from germline, CDR1 is GTSNPN and CDR2 is SVGIG (reference sequence). This CDR3 has 14 residues. The chain's CDR3 is CAWSPNRGRGEAFF. The CDR3 region has the DNA TGTGCCTGGAGTCCAAACAGGGGGCGGGGTGAAGCTTTCTTT.

The chain recombines TRBV6-5 with TRBJ1-5, with a tentative D call TRBD1 (5 bases). There are 15 residues in the CDR3. V shed 0 bases and J shed 3 bases, with 9 bases lying between them. The germline V gene has CDR1 MNHEY and CDR2 SVGAGI. CDR3: CASSYSWDLNQPQHF. The CDR3 DNA sequence: TGTGCCAGCAGTTACTCGTGGGACCTCAATCAGCCCCAGCATTTT.

The J gene is TRBJ2-5, the V gene TRBV2; unclear D gene. V shed 8 bases and J shed 1 base, with 11 bases lying between them. This CDR3 comprises 13 residues. Germline-derived CDR1 and CDR2 are SNHLY and FYNNEI. CDR3 loop: CASCLFGQETQYF. The DNA of the CDR3 is TGTGCCAGCTGTCTGTTTGGCCAAGAGACCCAGTACTTC.

A note on this clone: Other nucleotide sequences from this sample produce the same CDR3. The V call is TRBV5-1, the J call TRBJ2-1, with TRBD2 matching over 14 bases. After removal of 4 bases from V and 9 bases from J, the junction contained 6 bases not matched to a gene. Germline loops: CDR1 SGHRS, CDR2 YFSETQ. The CDR3 runs 15 residues. This CDR3 reads CASSLGLAGEGEQFF. As DNA, the CDR3 is TGCGCCAGCAGCCTGGGACTAGCGGGAGAGGGTGAGCAGTTCTTC. The full variable domain, completed using reference TRBV5-1 and TRBJ2-1, is KAGVTQTPRYLIKTRGQQVTLSCSPISGHRSVSWYQQTPGQGLQFLFEYFSETQRNKGNFPGRFSGRQFSNSRSEMNVSTLELGDSALYLCASSLGLAGEGEQFFGPGTRLTVL.

The chain links TRBV7-3 to TRBJ2-7; maybe TRBD2 (5 bases). CDR1 and CDR2 from the germline V gene are SGHTA and FQGTGA. V was cut by 0 bases and J by 7 bases, with 10 bases left in between. The CDR3 runs to 13 residues. CDR3 sequence (DNA): TGTGCCAGCAGCTTAACGCCGGGGATTGAGCAGTACTTC. Its translation is CASSLTPGIEQYF.

The genes are TRBV5-4 and TRBJ1-2; a possible D gene is TRBD1 (5 bases). The germline V gene encodes CDR1 SGHNT and CDR2 YYREEE (reference sequence). Trimming removed 2 bases from V and 3 bases from J, with 14 bases in between. The CDR3 covers 15 residues. In DNA form, the CDR3 reads TGTGCCAGCAGCTTCAGGTCGGGGCGGGACTATGGCTACACCTTC. Translated, it gives CASSFRSGRDYGYTF.

Only one count was recorded for this clone. The rearrangement uses TRBV6-5 and TRBJ1-5, with unresolved D. V lost 4 bases, J lost 5 bases, and 9 bases lay in between. Germline V gene data show CDR1 as MNHEY and CDR2 as SVGAGI. There are 13 residues in the CDR3. The CDR3 sequence is CASSLTSYQPQHF. CDR3 in DNA: TGTGCCAGCAGTTTGACCAGCTATCAGCCCCAGCATTTT.

The rearrangement links TRBV7-2 to TRBJ2-5, with 9 nucleotides matching TRBD1. Germline V lookup: CDR1 SGHTA, CDR2 FQGNSA. V shed 5 bases and J 4 bases; nucleotides not matched to a gene: 8. The CDR3 has 15 residues. The CDR3 spells CASSPGQGRTETQYF. DNA for the CDR3: TGTGCCAGCAGCCCTGGACAGGGGAGAACAGAGACCCAGTACTTC.

The chain uses TRBV27 and TRBJ2-2, with TRBD1 matching over 10 bases. The CDR3 has 17 amino acids. V shed 5 bases and J 6 bases; nucleotides not matched to a gene: 12. Per germline, CDR1 MNHEY and CDR2 SMNVEV (reference sequence). The DNA for the CDR3 is TGTGCCAGCAGTACGGATCGGACAGGGGGTATGGCCGGGGAGCTGTTTTTT. Amino acid sequence: CASSTDRTGGMAGELFF.

For this clone: Distinct nucleotide sequences in the sample also encode this CDR3. V and J are TRBV11-3 and TRBJ2-7; 7 bases map to TRBD1. The CDR3 has 13 amino acids. Germline CDR1 SGHNT, CDR2 YENEEA. With 5 bases clipped from V and 3 bases from J, the junction kept 4 bases outside the gene matches. CDR3 nucleotide sequence: TGTGCCAGCAGCCCGGGACAGAACTACGAGCAGTACTTC. It encodes CASSPGQNYEQYF. Looking up the rest from reference TRBV11-3 and TRBJ2-7 gives the full variable domain: EAGVVQSPRYKIIEKKQPVAFWCNPISGHNTLYWYLQNLGQGPELLIRYENEEAVDDSQLPKDRFSAERLKGVDSTLKIQPAELGDSAVYLCASSPGQNYEQYFGPGTRLTVT.

CDR3 nucleotides: TGTGCCAGCAGGCTGGACGTCAAAAACATTCAGTACTTC. It encodes CASRLDVKNIQYF. The chain has TRBV2 and TRBJ2-4; D remains ambiguous. The CDR3 has 13 residues. CDR1 SNHLY and CDR2 FYNNEI come from the germline V gene. V was pared by 6 bases and J by 3 bases, with 9 bases between. Full variable domain (outside the CDR3, taken from reference TRBV2 and TRBJ2-4): EPEVTQTPSHQVTQMGQEVILRCVPISNHLYFYWYRQILGQKVEFLVSFYNNEISEKSEIFDDQFSVERPDGSNFTLKIRSTKLEDSAMYFCASRLDVKNIQYFGAGTRLSVL.

CDR3 amino acids: CASSVAGTGANGYTF. CDR3 in DNA: TGTGCCAGCAGCGTAGCCGGGACAGGGGCGAATGGCTACACCTTC. This chain connects TRBV9 to TRBJ1-2, with 10 bases identical to TRBD1. V was pared by 0 bases and J by 6 bases, with 5 bases of the junction left unmatched. The V gene's germline CDR1 is SGDLS and CDR2 YYNGEE. The CDR3 runs to 15 residues.

This clone was picked up a small number of times. The V gene is TRBV2, the J gene TRBJ1-1; D unclear. This CDR3 is built from 14 residues. Per the germline V gene, CDR1 is SNHLY and CDR2 is FYNNEI. V gave up 1 base and J gave up 4 bases, with 10 bases separating them. CDR3 DNA sequence: TGTGCCAGCAGTGAAGTTACAGTGGGCACTGAAGCTTTCTTT. Amino acid sequence: CASSEVTVGTEAFF.